The 2 T cell receptor beta chains below all came from one sample that was sequenced in a study of cytomegalovirus exposure and HLA in healthy donors. The data were produced by immunoSEQ multiplex PCR, yet TCRdb's version contains in-frame clones alone and is incomplete. The table records some 240,000 clones, more than 75% of them present only once. The sequenced sample was PBMCs. All receptors come from a woman in her twenties or thirties in good health and CMV-seropositive.

This chain connects TRBV18 to TRBJ2-3; D not resolved. Trimming took 5 bases from V and 6 from J, leaving 18 bases between them. Germline V lookup: CDR1 KGHSH, CDR2 LQKENI. The length of the CDR3 is 15 residues. CDR3 residues: CASSVQINNGDTQYF. In DNA form, the CDR3 reads TGTGCCAGCTCAGTACAGATCAATAATGGCGATACGCAGTATTTT.

Regarding this clone: Other DNA sequences from this sample encode an identical CDR3 as well. The J gene is TRBJ2-7, the V gene TRBV10-3; D gene ambiguous. This CDR3 spans 11 amino acids. Trimming stripped 1 base from V and 4 bases from J, with 2 bases between. Germline V gives CDR1 ENHRY, CDR2 SYGVKD. CDR3 in DNA: TGTGCCATCAGTGAGTTATACGAGCAGTACTTC. It translates to CAISELYEQYF.